This is a list of T cell receptor beta chains from one sample in a study of identical twins. TCRdb called the 5' RACE reads again in MiXCR, with one record for every CDR3 protein. The sample records about 240,000 distinct CDR3 sequences, approximately 11% being singletons. These data also formed part of another study, on yellow fever vaccine responses in identical twins.

The sequenced sample consisted of memory (CD45RO+) T cells sorted from blood. These TCRs come from a woman under 30 in good health. The CDR3 runs from the conserved cysteine through the conserved F or W. Each record gives: V gene, clone size, D gene, J gene, CDR3 protein, CDR3 DNA. A D gene is named only where the DNA matches it firmly. Expanded clones get a size class; other rows say once, few or many, or leave the size out.

TRBV5-6	few	-	TRBJ2-2	CASSLVRRRNTGELFF	TGTGCCAGCAGCTTGGTTCGGCGCCGGAACACCGGGGAGCTGTTTTTT
TRBV11-2	many	-	TRBJ2-2	CASSLEGSTGELFF	TGTGCCAGCAGCTTAGAGGGTTCGACCGGGGAGCTGTTTTTT
TRBV7-2	many	TRBD1	TRBJ2-2	CASSARQGRNTGELFF	TGTGCCAGCAGCGCCAGACAGGGACGGAACACCGGGGAGCTGTTTTTT
TRBV3-1	few	TRBD1	TRBJ1-2	CASSYGQGDYGYTF	TGTGCCAGCAGCTACGGACAGGGAGACTATGGCTACACCTTC
TRBV5-1	-	-	TRBJ1-1	CASRRGDGHHPFF	TGCGCCAGCAGACGAGGGGACGGCCATCATCCTTTCTTT
TRBV6-1	-	-	TRBJ2-3	CASSERDGSTDTQYF	TGTGCCAGCAGTGAAAGGGACGGTAGCACAGATACGCAGTATTTT
TRBV29-1	few	TRBD2	TRBJ2-1	CSVVGGGRYNEQFF	TGCAGCGTTGTAGGCGGGGGACGATACAATGAGCAGTTCTTC
TRBV11-3	-	-	TRBJ2-5	CASSLGGTAGETQYF	TGTGCCAGCAGCTTAGGGGGGACCGCGGGGGAGACCCAGTACTTC
TRBV20-1	-	TRBD2	TRBJ2-5	CSASPQTSGGLTQYF	TGCAGTGCTAGCCCACAAACTAGCGGGGGGTTAACCCAGTACTTC
TRBV29-1	few	-	TRBJ2-1	CSVRSTLSVDEQFF	TGCAGCGTCCGGAGCACTCTTTCGGTGGATGAGCAGTTCTTC
TRBV7-7	few	-	TRBJ2-1	CASSLRPLGGEYNEQFF	TGTGCTAGCAGCCTGCGCCCTTTGGGCGGGGAATACAATGAGCAGTTCTTC
TRBV7-8	-	TRBD1	TRBJ1-5	CASSLRTGGGQPQHF	TGTGCCAGCAGCTTGCGGACAGGGGGAGGTCAGCCCCAGCATTTT
TRBV7-2	few	-	TRBJ2-5	CASSPDRQQETQYF	TGTGCCAGCAGCCCGGACCGACAACAAGAGACCCAGTACTTC
TRBV7-2	-	-	TRBJ1-1	CASRRKETEAFF	TGTGCCAGCAGGCGTAAGGAAACTGAAGCTTTCTTT
TRBV10-1	few	TRBD1	TRBJ1-1	CASLSHRGEAFF	TGCGCCAGCCTTTCGCACAGGGGAGAAGCTTTCTTT
TRBV6-2/TRBV6-3	few	-	TRBJ2-4	CASSYSSPSYNIQYF	TGTGCCAGCAGTTACTCGTCCCCATCGTATAACATTCAGTACTTC
TRBV12-3/TRBV12-4	many	TRBD1	TRBJ2-3	CASSRGQGVTDTQYF	TGTGCCAGCAGTCGCGGACAGGGTGTCACAGATACGCAGTATTTT
TRBV10-3	-	-	TRBJ2-6	CAISEARESSGANVLTF	TGTGCCATCAGTGAGGCCAGGGAGAGCTCTGGGGCCAACGTCCTGACTTTC
TRBV3-1	-	-	TRBJ2-3	CASSQHGWDSSTDTQYF	TGTGCCAGCAGCCAACATGGGTGGGACTCCTCTACAGATACGCAGTATTTT
TRBV20-1	-	TRBD2	TRBJ2-1	CSAGPSGGFRWQFF	TGCAGTGCCGGGCCCAGCGGGGGCTTCAGGTGGCAGTTCTTC
TRBV5-1	few	TRBD1	TRBJ1-1	CASSGGQGILEAFF	TGCGCCAGCAGCGGGGGACAGGGAATCCTTGAAGCTTTCTTT
TRBV30	few	-	TRBJ1-6	CAWRQGNSPLHF	TGTGCCTGGAGGCAGGGTAATTCACCCCTCCACTTT
TRBV7-8	-	TRBD2	TRBJ2-7	CASREGTSGNYEQYF	TGTGCCAGCAGAGAAGGTACTAGCGGAAACTACGAGCAGTACTTC
TRBV15	-	TRBD2	TRBJ2-1	CATSVDGKRGDEQFF	TGTGCCACCAGCGTAGATGGCAAACGGGGGGATGAGCAGTTCTTC
TRBV7-2	many	-	TRBJ2-3	CASSPHGQGTDTQYF	TGTGCCAGCAGCCCGCATGGCCAAGGCACAGATACGCAGTATTTT
TRBV20-1	few	-	TRBJ2-7	CSANNPGQFYEQYF	TGCAGTGCAAACAACCCGGGACAATTTTACGAGCAGTACTTC
TRBV28	few	-	TRBJ2-6	CASSLLAGAGANVLTF	TGTGCCAGCAGTTTATTGGCTGGGGCTGGGGCCAACGTCCTGACTTTC
TRBV20-1	few	TRBD2	TRBJ2-7	CSARGTSGRISYEQYF	TGCAGTGCTAGAGGGACTAGCGGGAGGATATCCTACGAGCAGTACTTC
TRBV24-1	many	-	TRBJ1-1	CATSDSNREAFF	TGTGCCACCAGTGATTCGAACCGTGAAGCTTTCTTT
TRBV7-2	-	-	TRBJ2-6	CASSLLMSGANVLTF	TGTGCCAGCAGCTTACTGATGTCTGGGGCCAACGTCCTGACTTTC
TRBV15	few	-	TRBJ1-6	CATSSYSGANSPLHF	TGTGCCACCAGCAGCTACTCAGGGGCGAATTCACCCCTCCACTTT
TRBV6-1	few	TRBD2	TRBJ2-3	CASSPGTSRKDAQYF	TGTGCCAGCAGTCCCGGGACTAGCCGGAAGGATGCGCAGTATTTT
TRBV28	many	TRBD2	TRBJ2-3	CASSFSGGASTDTQYF	TGTGCCAGCAGTTTTAGCGGGGGGGCTAGCACAGATACGCAGTATTTT